This T cell receptor (beta chain) was sequenced in a study of memory CD4+ T cells and cytomegalovirus serostatus. For the study at large: This sample comes from healthy Belgian adults, roughly 9 CMV seropositive, 24 seronegative.

Study-level points and caveats: Repertoires predicted CMV serostatus with median bootstrapped AUC of roughly 0.96.

The sort gate was single viable CD3+CD4+CD8-CD45RO+ cells for memory CD4+ T cells. Total CD4+ T cells were enriched by CD4 positive selection. Regarding this clone: The antigen remains unidentified.

The method was immunoSEQ multiplex PCR; TCRdb's version includes in-frame clones alone and lacks a portion of them. The sample carries 55,000 or so clones, about 83% recorded once. Germline CDR1 SQVTM, CDR2 ANQGSEA. V lost 4 bases and J 5 bases, leaving 11 bases between the germline ends. CDR3 length equals 13 residues. Sequenced input: memory CD4+ T cells from blood. V usage is TRBV29-1 and J usage is TRBJ1-4; D not resolved. This TCR was recovered from an adult in good health and CMV-seropositive. The CDR3 is CSVVSSTNEKLFF. For the CDR3, the DNA is TGCAGCGTTGTTAGCTCTACGAATGAAAAACTGTTTTTT.